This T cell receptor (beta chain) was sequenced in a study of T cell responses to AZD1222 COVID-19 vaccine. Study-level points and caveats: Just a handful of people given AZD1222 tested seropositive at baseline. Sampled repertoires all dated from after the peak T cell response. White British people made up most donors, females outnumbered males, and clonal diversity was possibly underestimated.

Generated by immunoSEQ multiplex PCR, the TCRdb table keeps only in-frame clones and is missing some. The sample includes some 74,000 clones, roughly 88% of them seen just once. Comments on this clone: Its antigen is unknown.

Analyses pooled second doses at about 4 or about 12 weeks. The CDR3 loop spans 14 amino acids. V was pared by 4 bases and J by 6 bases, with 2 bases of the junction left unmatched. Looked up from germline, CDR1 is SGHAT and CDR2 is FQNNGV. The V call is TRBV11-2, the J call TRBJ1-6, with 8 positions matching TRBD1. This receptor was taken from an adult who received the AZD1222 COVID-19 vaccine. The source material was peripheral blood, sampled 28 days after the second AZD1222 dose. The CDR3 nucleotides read TGTGCCAGCAGCTGGACAGGGAGTAATTCACCCCTCCACTTT. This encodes CASSWTGSNSPLHF.